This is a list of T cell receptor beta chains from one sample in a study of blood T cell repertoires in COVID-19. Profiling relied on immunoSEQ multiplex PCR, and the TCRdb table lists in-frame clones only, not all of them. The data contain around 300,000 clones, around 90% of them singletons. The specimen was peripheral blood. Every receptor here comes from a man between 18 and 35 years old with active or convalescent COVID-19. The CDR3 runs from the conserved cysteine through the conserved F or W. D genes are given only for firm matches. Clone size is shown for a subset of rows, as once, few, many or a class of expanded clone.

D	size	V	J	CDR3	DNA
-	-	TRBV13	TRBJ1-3	CASSITGLSGNTIYF	TGTGCCAGCAGCATTACAGGTCTCTCTGGAAACACCATATATTTT
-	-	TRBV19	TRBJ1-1	CASSWGVDTNTEAFF	TGTGCCAGTAGTTGGGGAGTAGACACGAACACTGAAGCTTTCTTT
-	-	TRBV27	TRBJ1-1	CASSLSVNTEAFF	TGTGCCAGCAGTTTATCCGTCAACACTGAAGCTTTCTTT
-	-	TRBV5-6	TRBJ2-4	CASSFSDNIQYF	TGTGCCAGCAGCTTCAGTGATAACATTCAGTACTTC
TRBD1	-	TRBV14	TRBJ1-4	CASSWQGDHNEKLFF	TGTGCCAGCAGCTGGCAGGGGGATCATAATGAAAAACTGTTTTTT
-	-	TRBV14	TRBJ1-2	CASSQEFQGLIDDQPHYGYTF	TGTGCCAGCAGCCAAGAATTCCAGGGGCTGATCGACGATCAACCTCACTATGGCTACACCTTC
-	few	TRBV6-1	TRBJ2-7	CASSASFWTIGKSYEQYF	TGTGCCAGCAGTGCCTCTTTCTGGACGATCGGGAAGAGCTACGAGCAGTACTTC
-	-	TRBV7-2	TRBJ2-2	CASSLVGGYNTGELFF	TGTGCCAGCAGCTTAGTAGGCGGGTACAACACCGGGGAGCTGTTTTTT
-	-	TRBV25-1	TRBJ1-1	CASSEERGGTEAFF	TGTGCCAGCAGTGAAGAGAGAGGGGGCACTGAAGCTTTCTTT
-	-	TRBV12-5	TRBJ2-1	CASEGDPYNEQFF	TGTGCTAGTGAGGGGGACCCCTACAATGAGCAGTTCTTC
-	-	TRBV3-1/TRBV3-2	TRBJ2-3	CASSQDGIAPGAQYF	TGTGCCAGCAGCCAAGATGGGATAGCGCCCGGTGCGCAGTATTTT
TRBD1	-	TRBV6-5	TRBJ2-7	CASSHRDSSYEQYF	TGTGCCAGCAGTCACCGGGACAGCTCCTACGAGCAGTACTTC
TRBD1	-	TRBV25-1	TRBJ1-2	CASGQGNYGYTF	TGTGCCAGCGGACAGGGGAACTATGGCTACACCTTC
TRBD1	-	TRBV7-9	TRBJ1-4	CASSFPGQAISHEKLFF	TGTGCCAGCAGCTTCCCGGGACAGGCTATTTCCCATGAAAAACTGTTTTTT
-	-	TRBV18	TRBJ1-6	CASSPAAERDNSPLHF	TGTGCCAGCTCACCAGCGGCAGAGAGGGATAATTCACCCCTCCACTTT
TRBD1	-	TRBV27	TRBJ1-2	CASSFGQGAGYGYTF	TGTGCCAGCAGTTTTGGTCAGGGGGCAGGGTATGGCTACACCTTC
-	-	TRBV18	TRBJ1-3	CASSPVGSGNTIYF	TGTGCCAGCTCACCCGTCGGGTCTGGAAACACCATATATTTT
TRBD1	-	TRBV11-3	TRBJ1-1	CASSLDGTGVRMNTEAFF	TGTGCCAGCAGCTTAGACGGGACAGGGGTACGCATGAACACTGAAGCTTTCTTT
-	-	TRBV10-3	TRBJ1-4	CAIRAPGNEKLFF	TGTGCCATCCGAGCGCCAGGGAACGAAAAACTGTTTTTT
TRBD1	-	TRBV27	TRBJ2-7	CASSLLLGTGAYEQYF	TGTGCCAGCAGTTTATTGCTCGGGACAGGGGCCTACGAGCAGTACTTC
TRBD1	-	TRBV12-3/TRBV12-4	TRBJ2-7	CASSLGQGEQYF	TGTGCCAGCAGTCTCGGACAGGGCGAGCAGTACTTC
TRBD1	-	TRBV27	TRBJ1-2	CASSSIPPLTGTYGYTF	TGTGCCAGCAGTTCTATACCCCCGCTGACAGGGACCTATGGCTACACCTTC
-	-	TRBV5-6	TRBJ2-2	CASSRGGWTGELFF	TGTGCCAGCAGCCGTGGGGGCTGGACCGGGGAGCTGTTTTTT
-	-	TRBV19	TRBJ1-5	CASSGLGGQPQHF	TGTGCCAGTAGTGGACTTGGAGGTCAGCCCCAGCATTTT
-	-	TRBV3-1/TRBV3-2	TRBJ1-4	CASSQELAGRGGSEKLFF	TGTGCCAGCAGCCAAGAATTGGCAGGGCGCGGGGGAAGTGAAAAACTGTTTTTT
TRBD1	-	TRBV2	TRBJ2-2	CASDRGNTGELFF	TGTGCCAGTGACAGGGGCAACACCGGGGAGCTGTTTTTT
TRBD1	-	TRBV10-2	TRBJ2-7	CASSDAGRTGARYEQYF	TGCGCCAGCAGTGATGCCGGGCGGACAGGGGCCAGGTACGAGCAGTACTTC
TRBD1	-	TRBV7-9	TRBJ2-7	CASSSSRDRTYEQYF	TGTGCCAGCAGCTCGTCCCGGGACAGAACCTACGAGCAGTACTTC
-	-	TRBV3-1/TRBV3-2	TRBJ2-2	CASSSGTGELFF	TGTGCCAGCAGCAGCGGGACCGGGGAGCTGTTTTTT
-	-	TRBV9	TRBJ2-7	CASSVELVATYEQYF	TGTGCCAGCAGCGTAGAGCTTGTAGCAACCTACGAGCAGTACTTC
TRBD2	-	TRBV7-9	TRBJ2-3	CASSLGLAATDTQYF	TGTGCCAGCAGCTTAGGACTAGCGGCCACAGATACGCAGTATTTT
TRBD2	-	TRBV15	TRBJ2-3	CATSRDLRGGSTDTQYF	TGTGCCACCAGCAGAGATCTGCGGGGGGGCTCCACAGATACGCAGTATTTT
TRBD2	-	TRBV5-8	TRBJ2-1	CASSLGTSGGVDEQFF	TGTGCCAGCAGCCTCGGGACTAGCGGGGGGGTGGATGAGCAGTTCTTC
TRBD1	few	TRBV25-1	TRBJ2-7	CASSEGDRDRGTYEQYF	TGTGCCAGCAGTGAAGGTGACCGGGACAGGGGTACCTACGAGCAGTACTTC
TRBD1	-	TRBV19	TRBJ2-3	CASAVAAGGLTDTQYF	TGTGCCAGTGCGGTCGCGGCAGGGGGCTTAACAGATACGCAGTATTTT
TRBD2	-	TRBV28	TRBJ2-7	CASTWTSGGTYYEQYF	TGTGCCAGCACCTGGACTAGCGGGGGTACTTACTACGAGCAGTACTTC
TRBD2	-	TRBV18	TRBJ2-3	CASSPTSGGRTDTQYF	TGTGCCAGCTCACCCACTAGCGGGGGTCGGACAGATACGCAGTATTTT
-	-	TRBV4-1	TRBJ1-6	CASSLLQGSGSPLHF	TGCGCCAGCAGCCTGCTGCAGGGGAGCGGTTCACCCCTCCACTTT
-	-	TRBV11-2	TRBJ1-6	CASSFEQPLNSPLHF	TGTGCCAGCAGCTTTGAACAGCCGCTAAATTCACCCCTCCACTTT
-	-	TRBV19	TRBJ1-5	CASSREGGLNQPQHF	TGTGCCAGTAGTAGGGAGGGGGGGTTGAATCAGCCCCAGCATTTT
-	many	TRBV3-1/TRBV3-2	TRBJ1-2	CASSQAVGVFTF	TGTGCCAGCAGCCAAGCTGTAGGGGTATTCACCTTC
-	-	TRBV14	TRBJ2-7	CASSQESGSEQYF	TGTGCCAGCAGCCAAGAATCGGGGTCCGAGCAGTACTTC
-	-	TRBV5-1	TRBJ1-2	CASTEEGVYGYTF	TGCGCCAGCACGGAGGAGGGAGTCTATGGCTACACCTTC
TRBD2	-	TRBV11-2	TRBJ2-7	CASRGGSDEQYF	TGTGCCAGCAGGGGGGGGTCCGACGAGCAGTACTTC
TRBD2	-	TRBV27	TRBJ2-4	CASSSSGTSGGWAKNIQYF	TGTGCCAGCAGTTCCTCCGGGACTAGCGGGGGGTGGGCCAAAAACATTCAGTACTTC
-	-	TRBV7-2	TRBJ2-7	CASSFQGDEQYF	TGTGCCAGCAGCTTCCAAGGGGACGAGCAGTACTTC
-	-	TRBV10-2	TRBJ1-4	CASSGSLTGMKKLFF	TGCGCCAGCAGCGGCTCCCTCACGGGGATGAAAAAACTGTTTTTT
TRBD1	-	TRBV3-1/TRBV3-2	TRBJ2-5	CASSQDEGQGLQETQYF	TGTGCCAGCAGCCAAGATGAAGGACAGGGCCTCCAAGAGACCCAGTACTTC
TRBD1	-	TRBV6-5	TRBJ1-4	CASSTTGQAEKLFF	TGTGCCAGCAGTACGACAGGGCAGGCTGAAAAACTGTTTTTT
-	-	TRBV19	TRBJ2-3	CASSPGATDTQYF	TGTGCCAGTAGTCCTGGGGCTACAGATACGCAGTATTTT
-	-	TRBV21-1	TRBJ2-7	CASSSAGTGNYEQYF	TGTGCCAGCAGCTCCGCAGGCACAGGGAACTACGAGCAGTACTTC
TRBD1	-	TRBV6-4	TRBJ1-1	CASSLTGGTEAFF	TGTGCCAGCAGCCTGACAGGGGGGACTGAAGCTTTCTTT